This TCR beta chain stems from a study of T-cell reconstitution after alpha-beta-depleted transplantation in children. Unique molecular identifiers were used in preparing the TCRbeta library. TCRdb processed the PCR reads anew with MiXCR; each CDR3 protein has one entry. The table records 210,000 or so distinct CDR3 sequences, approximately 10% of them present only once. This CDR3 spans 16 amino acids. The germline gives CDR1 SEHNR, CDR2 FQNEAQ (reference sequence). Between the trimmed V and J ends, which lost 4 bases and 2 bases, there was a span of 14 bases. The clonotype originates from a human donor who donated a stem cell graft to a child with acute lymphoblastic leukemia. The chain combines TRBV7-9 with TRBJ1-4, with D perhaps TRBD1 (5 bases). The sequencing here drew on PBMCs from the stem cell graft donor, taken from the stem cell graft. The CDR3 nucleotides are TGTGCCAGCAGCTCGACAGCTGGGGGGACTAATGAAAAACTGTTTTTT. Its protein product is CASSSTAGGTNEKLFF.